The 21 T cell receptor beta chains presented below share a single source sample, sequenced in a study of breast tumors, draining lymph nodes, adjacent tissues. MiXCR, run by TCRdb on the multiplex PCR reads, gives a single entry per CDR3 protein. Of roughly 220,000 distinct CDR3 sequences listed, less than 40% are singletons. Breast cancer patients provided tissue from their axillary draining lymph nodes. The sequencing sample was made of axillary lymph node tissue. Source of these receptors: a female donor with breast cancer. Some clones in this sample may be carry-over from other donors' samples.

This chain uses TRBV2 with TRBJ1-1, with 7 bases aligning to TRBD1. The V and J ends lost 8 bases and 1 base, in that order; junction bases with no gene match: 4. The germline V gene encodes CDR1 SNHLY and CDR2 FYNNEI. The CDR3 contains 13 residues. For the CDR3, the DNA is TGTGCCAGCGCACGGGACAGGAACACTGAAGCTTTCTTT. It yields the protein CASARDRNTEAFF.

This clonotype has ten or more counts. This chain joins TRBV3-1 and TRBJ2-5; a weak D match, TRBD1 (5 bases). The V gene lost 3 bases and the J gene lost 11 bases, with 16 bases spanning the gap. Germline CDR1 and CDR2: LGHDT and YNNKEL (reference sequence). This CDR3 spans 13 amino acids. The CDR3 here is CASSHDTRDGQYF. In DNA, the CDR3 is TGTGCCAGCAGCCACGATACCAGGGATGGGCAGTACTTC.

This clonotype was recorded at least ten times. The genes are TRBV19 and TRBJ2-7, with D possibly TRBD1 on 6 matching bases. The CDR3 runs to 15 residues. V was trimmed by 5 bases and J by 4 bases, leaving 18 bases between them. Germline CDR1 reads LNHDA; CDR2 reads SQIVND (reference sequence). CDR3 in DNA: TGTGCCAGTAGTCGCTCCGGGACGCAGGGGTACGAGCAGTACTTC. Translation gives CASSRSGTQGYEQYF.

The chain has TRBV15 and TRBJ1-5; TRBD1 matches at 7 bases. This CDR3 comprises 16 residues. V was pared by 4 bases and J by 6 bases, with 12 bases of the junction left unmatched. In germline, CDR1 is LNHNV, CDR2 YYDKDF (reference sequence). CDR3 coding DNA: TGTGCCACCAGCATCATGACATCAGGGGGAAGTCAGCCCCAGCATTTT. Translation: CATSIMTSGGSQPQHF.

The V gene is TRBV6-5, the J gene TRBJ2-3; 7 bases fit TRBD2. Trimming cost V 4 bases and J 1 base; bases outside gene matches: 2. The germline CDR1 and CDR2 sequences are MNHEY and SVGAGI. The CDR3 consists of 14 residues. CDR3 loop: CASSSAGRTDTQYF. The CDR3 coding sequence is TGTGCCAGCAGTTCAGCGGGACGCACAGATACGCAGTATTTT.

The sample holds many counts of this clonotype. The chain links TRBV5-4 to TRBJ2-1, with 13 bases fitting TRBD2. With V trimmed by 3 bases and J by 4 bases, 10 bases remained unmatched. This CDR3 comprises 18 residues. The germline V gene encodes CDR1 SGHNT and CDR2 YYREEE (reference sequence). The CDR3 is CASSWMGLAGLLYNEQFF. The DNA for the CDR3 is TGTGCCAGCAGCTGGATGGGACTAGCGGGGTTATTATACAATGAGCAGTTCTTC.

This clonotype was counted at least ten times. This chain links TRBV11-3 with TRBJ2-1; 7 positions agree with TRBD1. This CDR3 contains 15 residues. V was clipped by 6 bases and J by 5 bases; unmatched bases: 10. The germline V gene encodes CDR1 SGHNT and CDR2 YENEEA. In DNA, the CDR3 is TGTGCCAGCAGGCCCCGGGACAGAGAGCACAATGAGCAGTTCTTC. Its protein is CASRPRDREHNEQFF.

This clonotype was seen many times. This chain connects TRBV4-3 to TRBJ2-7, with TRBD1 as a possible D gene (5 bases). The CDR3 has 13 amino acids. Germline CDR1 LGHNA, CDR2 YSLEER. Between the trimmed V and J ends, which lost 0 bases and 3 bases, there was a span of 6 bases. For the CDR3, the DNA is TGCGCCAGCAGCCAAGACAGGGACTACGAGCAGTACTTC. It is translated as CASSQDRDYEQYF.

In this sample, this clonotype turned up many times. The CDR3 protein is CASSWTRNTQYF. CDR3 in DNA: TGTGCCAGCAGCTGGACGAGGAATACGCAGTATTTT. This sequence joins TRBV11-3 and TRBJ2-3; D uncertain. Germline-derived CDR1 and CDR2 are SGHNT and YENEEA. This CDR3 has 12 residues. V was trimmed by 4 bases and J by 7 bases, leaving 9 bases between them.

Worth noting for this clonotype: The CDR3 does not close with the conserved phenylalanine or tryptophan, likely indicating a read error. This chain uses TRBV20-1 with TRBJ1-5; D is undetermined. The V end lost 2 bases, the J end lost 1 base, and 12 bases lay between the germline ends. Germline V gene lookup returns CDR1 DFQATT and CDR2 SNEGSKA (reference sequence). This CDR3 comprises 15 residues. In DNA, the CDR3 is TGCAGTGCTAGATCGGGAGGGCCCAGCAATCAGCCCCAGCATGGT. Residues: CSARSGGPSNQPQHG.

This chain uses TRBV29-1 with TRBJ2-3; perhaps D is TRBD1 or TRBD2 (5 bases each). Trimming stripped 4 bases from V and 3 bases from J, with 11 bases between. Germline CDR1 reads SQVTM; CDR2 reads ANQGSEA. This CDR3 contains 13 residues. For the CDR3, the DNA is TGCAGCGTTGGCCGGGGCTCTACAGATACGCAGTATTTT. Translated: CSVGRGSTDTQYF.

In this sample, this clonotype turned up many times. The chain carries TRBV6-5 and TRBJ2-7; 9 bases are shared with TRBD2. V gave up 6 bases and J gave up 3 bases; unmatched junction bases: 9. The CDR3 runs 15 residues. Germline CDR1 and CDR2: MNHEY and SVGAGI. CDR3 region: CASRSLAGGGYEQYF. The CDR3 DNA is TGTGCCAGCAGGTCGCTGGCGGGAGGGGGCTACGAGCAGTACTTC.

For the CDR3, the DNA is TGTGCCAGCAGCCACCGGGACAATGAGCAGTTCTTC. It encodes CASSHRDNEQFF. This chain joins TRBV5-8 and TRBJ2-1; D gene unclear. Germline values: CDR1 SGHTS, CDR2 YDEGEE. CDR3 size: 12 residues. V gave up 4 bases and J gave up 5 bases, with 7 bases separating them. Full variable domain (outside the CDR3, taken from reference TRBV5-8 and TRBJ2-1): EAGVTQSPTHLIKTRGQQATLRCSPISGHTSVYWYQQALGLGLQFLLWYDEGEERNRGNFPPRFSGRQFPNYSSELNVNALELEDSALYLCASSHRDNEQFFGPGTRLTVL.

This clonotype was detected ten times or more. The rearrangement uses TRBV18 and TRBJ1-2; D might be TRBD1 (6 bases). Germline CDR1 and CDR2: KGHSH and LQKENI. V shed 2 bases and J shed 8 bases, with 18 bases lying between them. The CDR3 totals 15 residues. CDR3: CASSPGVQGGYGYTF. CDR3 in DNA: TGTGCCAGCTCACCAGGTGTACAGGGTGGCTACGGCTACACCTTC.

The chain joins TRBV5-1 to TRBJ1-3, with D maybe TRBD1 (5 bases). V was shortened by 4 bases and J by 6 bases, with 20 bases between the two germline ends. The CDR3 contains 16 residues. Germline V gene sequence: CDR1 SGHRS, CDR2 YFSETQ. The CDR3 coding sequence is TGCGCCAGCAGCCCGGACACCTCTTCCCGGGCAAACACCATATATTTT. This gives the protein CASSPDTSSRANTIYF.

This clonotype was counted many times. This chain links TRBV7-3 with TRBJ2-3, with 8 positions matching TRBD2. The germline gives CDR1 SGHTA, CDR2 FQGTGA. V shed 5 bases and J 5 bases; nucleotides not matched to a gene: 9. The CDR3 is 15 amino acids. DNA for the CDR3: TGTGCCAGCAGCGAAGGGACTAGAAGGCGAGATACGCAGTATTTT. This gives the protein CASSEGTRRRDTQYF.

This chain connects TRBV25-1 to TRBJ1-2, with D possibly TRBD1 on 6 matching bases. CDR1 MGHDK and CDR2 SYGVNS come from the germline V gene. The CDR3 has 14 amino acids. Trimming pared 1 base from V and 8 bases from J, leaving 14 bases between. CDR3 protein: CASSEWGAGSGYTF. The CDR3 DNA is TGTGCCAGCAGTGAATGGGGGGCAGGGAGCGGCTACACCTTC.

This clonotype came up many times. The chain links TRBV10-2 to TRBJ2-1; no definite D call. Trimming removed 6 bases from V and 1 base from J, with 7 bases in between. In germline, CDR1 is WSHSY, CDR2 SAAADI. The CDR3 totals 13 residues. The CDR3 DNA is TGCGCCAGCAGCCGCACGTCCTACAATGAGCAGTTCTTC. It specifies CASSRTSYNEQFF.

This clonotype occurred many times. In nucleotides, the CDR3 is TGCAGTGCTAGAGATGTATTCGAGGGGGGTTCACCCCTCCACTTT. Translation: CSARDVFEGGSPLHF. The chain employs TRBV20-1 and TRBJ1-6, with D maybe TRBD1 (6 bases). The CDR3 loop spans 15 amino acids. V was pared by 0 bases and J by 9 bases, with 15 bases between. CDR1 and CDR2 from the germline V gene are DFQATT and SNEGSKA (reference sequence).

This clonotype was counted many times. The J gene is TRBJ2-2, the V gene TRBV4-3; 7 nucleotides match TRBD2. The germline V gene encodes CDR1 LGHNA and CDR2 YSLEER. This CDR3 has 17 residues. The J segment lost 0 bases and the V segment lost 0 bases, leaving 4 bases of the junction unmatched. The CDR3 protein is CASSQETGTTNTGELFF. The CDR3 DNA reads as TGCGCCAGCAGCCAAGAGACTGGGACTACGAACACCGGGGAGCTGTTTTTT.

The table lists this clonotype with many counts. This chain uses TRBV4-3 with TRBJ1-6; D is possibly TRBD1 (5 bases). CDR3 length: 16 residues. Germline assignment: CDR1 LGHNA and CDR2 YSLEER. V was cut by 0 bases and J by 6 bases, with 12 bases left in between. CDR3 amino acids: CASSQELGTVNSPLHF. The CDR3 DNA reads as TGCGCCAGCAGCCAAGAACTAGGGACCGTTAATTCACCCCTCCACTTT.